The 8 T cell receptor beta chains presented below share a single source sample, sequenced in a study of T cell changes during pregnancy in multiple sclerosis. Sequenced by immunoSEQ multiplex PCR; TCRdb stores in-frame clones only, minus some. The table records approximately 25,000 clones, more than 75% of them present only once. This specimen consisted of CD8+ T cells from peripheral blood mononuclear cells, obtained in the first trimester of pregnancy. All receptors derive from a female donor in good health, enrolled as a control in a pregnancy study.

The chain links TRBV28 to TRBJ2-7, with D perhaps TRBD2 (5 bases). Germline V gene sequence: CDR1 MDHEN, CDR2 SYDVKM. This CDR3 has 14 amino acids. V was cut by 2 bases and J by 4 bases, with 12 bases left in between. CDR3 DNA sequence: TGTGCCAGCAGTTTAATGGGCGGGCGATACGAGCAGTACTTC. Its protein product is CASSLMGGRYEQYF.

This chain connects TRBV25-1 to TRBJ2-2; 10 bases are a match to TRBD1. This CDR3 has 15 residues. CDR1 MGHDK and CDR2 SYGVNS come from the germline V gene. With 4 bases clipped from V and 3 bases from J, the junction kept 2 bases outside the gene matches. The CDR3 DNA follows: TGTGCCAGCAGTGGTGGACAGGGGGACACCGGGGAGCTGTTTTTT. It codes for CASSGGQGDTGELFF.

The CDR3 here is CASSSQQHYEQYF. CDR3 in DNA: TGTGCCAGCAGCAGTCAACAACACTACGAGCAGTACTTC. The chain has TRBV27 and TRBJ2-7; the D is unclear. The ends were cut back, 6 bases at V and 3 bases at J, with 12 bases in the middle. The CDR3 loop spans 13 amino acids. CDR1 is MNHEY, CDR2 SMNVEV, per germline (reference sequence).

The chain combines TRBV30 with TRBJ2-4; D remains unclear. The CDR3 extends over 11 amino acids. CDR1 is GTSNPN, CDR2 SVGIG, per germline (reference sequence). Deletions cut 3 bases from V and 6 bases from J, with 6 bases between. The CDR3 bases are TGTGCCTGGAGGAGTAGAAACATTCAGTACTTC. Its translation is CAWRSRNIQYF.

This clone has only a few counts. This same CDR3 is encoded by further DNA sequences in the sample. The chain employs TRBV4-3 and TRBJ1-2, with 7 positions matching TRBD1. Germline CDR1 LGHNA, CDR2 YSLEER. The CDR3 contains 15 residues. V shed 2 bases and J 7 bases; nucleotides not matched to a gene: 10. The CDR3 DNA reads as TGCGCCAGCAGCCAATACGACAGGGATGTGGCTGGCTACACCTTC. It yields the protein CASSQYDRDVAGYTF.

This clone ranks as medium-sized (0.01 to 0.1%). V is TRBV15 and J is TRBJ1-1, with 10 bases lining up with TRBD1. The germline CDR1 and CDR2 sequences are LNHNV and YYDKDF (reference sequence). J lost 3 bases, V lost 5 bases, and 6 bases had no gene match. CDR3 size: 15 residues. The DNA for the CDR3 is TGTGCCACCAGCTTGACAGGGGGCGAGTACACTGAAGCTTTCTTT. It specifies CATSLTGGEYTEAFF.

The chain carries TRBV4-1 and TRBJ2-7; TRBD2 might be the D (6 bases). The CDR3 is made up of 15 amino acids. With 0 bases removed from V and 1 base from J, the gap between germline ends came to 10 bases. Germline CDR1 and CDR2: MGHRA and YSYEKL. CDR3 residues: CASSQEEGRSYEQYF. The CDR3 DNA follows: TGCGCCAGCAGCCAAGAGGAGGGTAGGTCCTACGAGCAGTACTTC.

V gene TRBV13 combines with J gene TRBJ1-2; D remains unclear. V lost 4 bases and J lost 3, with 12 bases in between. Germline V gene sequence: CDR1 PRHDT, CDR2 FYEKMQ (reference sequence). This CDR3 comprises 14 residues. CDR3 bases: TGTGCCAGCAGCTCCCAGTCCCCTGACTATGGCTACACCTTC. This translates into CASSSQSPDYGYTF.